The 15 T cell receptor beta chains below come from one sample, sequenced in a study of lymphopenia after photon versus proton radiotherapy. The protocol was immunoSEQ multiplex PCR, while the TCRdb copy is restricted to in-frame clones and leaves out a portion. This table has approximately 24,000 clones, approximately 80% appearing once. This specimen consisted of peripheral blood, obtained from a patient treated with photon-based radiotherapy. Every receptor here comes from a man aged 35-49 years with gastric cancer.

The rearrangement links TRBV5-1 to TRBJ2-3; D possibly corresponds to TRBD1 (5 bases). Between the trimmed V and J ends, which lost 0 bases and 2 bases, there was a span of 13 bases. The CDR3 extends over 16 amino acids. Germline values: CDR1 SGHRS, CDR2 YFSETQ. The CDR3 loop reads CASSLDPPGITDTQYF. The CDR3 DNA follows: TGCGCCAGCAGCTTGGACCCCCCAGGGATCACAGATACGCAGTATTTT.

The chain couples TRBV18 to TRBJ2-7; TRBD1 agrees at 9 bases. CDR1 and CDR2 (germline): KGHSH, LQKENI. The CDR3 runs 15 residues. The V and J ends lost 4 bases and 3 bases, in that order; junction bases with no gene match: 7. The DNA of the CDR3 is TGTGCCAGCTCACGGGGACAGGGCTCGAACTACGAGCAGTACTTC. Translated, it gives CASSRGQGSNYEQYF.

This clone was recorded only once. The rearrangement links TRBV29-1 to TRBJ1-5; a weak D match, TRBD1 (6 bases). Germline-derived CDR1 and CDR2 are SQVTM and ANQGSEA. The germline V and J ends were trimmed by 6 bases and 7 bases, with 16 bases remaining between them. The CDR3 totals 13 residues. CDR3 protein: CSVARGVGQPQHF. DNA for the CDR3: TGCAGCGTCGCAAGGGGGGTTGGGCAGCCCCAGCATTTT.

Only one count was recorded for this clone. The chain carries TRBV7-7 and TRBJ1-1, with D maybe TRBD1 (5 bases). V lost 1 base, J lost 6 bases, and 9 bases lay in between. CDR1 SSHAT and CDR2 FNYEAQ come from the germline V gene (reference sequence). CDR3 length: 13 residues. In DNA form, the CDR3 reads TGTGCCAGCAGCTTAGGTCGGGGCGCTGAAGCTTTCTTT. Protein product: CASSLGRGAEAFF.

CDR3 loop: CASSPGRGAKNIQYF. Written as DNA, the CDR3 is TGTGCCAGCAGTCCGGGACGGGGGGCCAAAAACATTCAGTACTTC. The V and J genes are TRBV27 and TRBJ2-4, with D maybe TRBD2 (6 bases). The germline V and J ends were trimmed by 5 bases and 1 base, with 12 bases remaining between them. CDR1 is MNHEY, CDR2 SMNVEV, per germline (reference sequence). There are 15 residues in the CDR3.

This clone was seen a handful of times. The chain links TRBV2 to TRBJ1-1; 8 bases are a match to TRBD1. The ends lost 6 bases at V and 1 base at J; junction bases unmatched: 4. The length of the CDR3 is 14 residues. Germline-derived CDR1 and CDR2 are SNHLY and FYNNEI. As DNA, the CDR3 is TGTGCCAGCAGGGTTGGACAGGGGAACACTGAAGCTTTCTTT. Translating gives CASRVGQGNTEAFF. Full variable domain (outside the CDR3, taken from reference TRBV2 and TRBJ1-1): EPEVTQTPSHQVTQMGQEVILRCVPISNHLYFYWYRQILGQKVEFLVSFYNNEISEKSEIFDDQFSVERPDGSNFTLKIRSTKLEDSAMYFCASRVGQGNTEAFFGQGTRLTVV.

The chain couples TRBV19 to TRBJ1-5; no firm D call. This CDR3 is 15 amino acids long. Germline assignment: CDR1 LNHDA and CDR2 SQIVND (reference sequence). Deletions cut 3 bases from V and 5 bases from J, with 14 bases between. The CDR3 protein is CASSIGPGNYQPQHF. The CDR3, as DNA: TGTGCCAGTAGTATTGGTCCCGGCAACTATCAGCCCCAGCATTTT.

The chain links TRBV25-1 to TRBJ2-2; D is unresolved. Germline V lookup: CDR1 MGHDK, CDR2 SYGVNS. Trimming cost V 3 bases and J 0 bases, with 8 bases left between them. The CDR3 is 15 residues long. This CDR3 reads CASSEATPNTGELFF. The CDR3 DNA follows: TGTGCCAGCAGTGAGGCGACTCCGAACACCGGGGAGCTGTTTTTT.

The rearrangement links TRBV5-8 to TRBJ1-5; 8 bases match TRBD1. The CDR3 contains 16 residues. J lost 4 bases, V lost 4 bases, and 10 bases had no gene match. Germline V CDR1 and CDR2: SGHTS, YDEGEE. The CDR3 region has the DNA TGTGCCAGCAGCAGACAGACAGGGGTCCGGAATCAGCCCCAGCATTTT. Translating it yields CASSRQTGVRNQPQHF.

The chain combines TRBV6-5 with TRBJ1-6, with D possibly being TRBD1 (6 bases). The V end lost 5 bases, the J end lost 6 bases, and 14 bases lay between the germline ends. CDR1 is MNHEY and CDR2 is SVGAGI in the germline V gene. The CDR3 is 15 amino acids. CDR3 in amino acids: CASSRIRGGNSPLHF. As DNA, the CDR3 is TGTGCCAGCAGTCGGATCAGGGGAGGTAATTCACCCCTCCACTTT.

The J gene is TRBJ1-1, the V gene TRBV2; no clear D gene. V lost 2 bases and J 10 bases, leaving 11 bases between the germline ends. This CDR3 contains 12 residues. Germline-derived CDR1 and CDR2 are SNHLY and FYNNEI. The CDR3 DNA reads TGTGCCAGCAGTGAATCTGGGGTACTAGCTTTCTTT. Translated: CASSESGVLAFF. The full variable domain, its missing parts supplied by reference TRBV2 and TRBJ1-1, is EPEVTQTPSHQVTQMGQEVILRCVPISNHLYFYWYRQILGQKVEFLVSFYNNEISEKSEIFDDQFSVERPDGSNFTLKIRSTKLEDSAMYFCASSESGVLAFFGQGTRLTVV.

This chain uses TRBV11-3 with TRBJ2-2; perhaps TRBD2 as D (6 bases). The CDR3 consists of 14 residues. Germline values: CDR1 SGHNT, CDR2 YENEEA. V lost 1 base to trimming and J lost 6 bases, with 9 bases between them. The CDR3 here is CASSLGGEAGELFF. The CDR3 coding sequence is TGTGCCAGCAGCTTAGGAGGGGAGGCCGGGGAGCTGTTTTTT.

The V call is TRBV4-1, the J call TRBJ2-1; TRBD2 matches at 10 bases. The J segment lost 6 bases and the V segment lost 1 base, leaving 3 bases of the junction unmatched. The CDR3 consists of 15 residues. Germline V gene data show CDR1 as MGHRA and CDR2 as YSYEKL. For the CDR3, the DNA is TGCGCCAGCAGCCAAGGGCTAGCGGGGGCCAATGAGCAGTTCTTC. Its protein product is CASSQGLAGANEQFF.

This chain connects TRBV5-1 to TRBJ1-1, with a possible D match to TRBD1 (5 bases). Deletions cut 3 bases from V and 6 bases from J, with 12 bases between. Looked up from germline, CDR1 is SGHRS and CDR2 is YFSETQ. The CDR3 length is 13 residues. CDR3 residues: CASSSTGGSEAFF. The DNA for the CDR3 is TGCGCCAGCAGCTCAACGGGGGGGTCTGAAGCTTTCTTT.

The chain recombines TRBV7-2 with TRBJ2-7; the D gene is possibly TRBD2 (6 bases). Trimming removed 3 bases at V and 4 bases at J, with 10 bases between. Germline V lookup: CDR1 SGHTA, CDR2 FQGNSA. The CDR3 loop spans 13 amino acids. The CDR3 protein is CASSFGLAYEQYF. DNA for the CDR3: TGTGCCAGCAGCTTTGGGCTAGCGTACGAGCAGTACTTC.